Presented here are 10 T cell receptor beta chains from one specimen sequenced in a study of blood T cell repertoires in COVID-19. The table came from immunoSEQ multiplex PCR; TCRdb's copy has only in-frame clones and leaves some out. The sample records 250,000 or so clones, about 88% being singletons. The source material was peripheral blood. These receptors all come from a woman aged 40-49 years who had recovered from COVID-19.

V usage is TRBV3-1 (or the pseudogene TRBV3-2) and J usage is TRBJ2-1; D is uncertain. Trimming removed 5 bases at V and 6 bases at J, with 8 bases between. The CDR3 extends over 12 amino acids. Germline V gene data show CDR1 as LGHDT and CDR2 as YNNKEL (reference sequence). The CDR3 loop reads CASSSPPNEQFF. CDR3 coding DNA: TGTGCCAGCAGCTCTCCCCCCAATGAGCAGTTCTTC.

The genes are TRBV6-5 and TRBJ2-1; 10 positions match TRBD2. The CDR3 covers 16 residues. The V segment lost 4 bases and the J segment 4 bases; nucleotides outside the gene matches: 7. The germline CDR1 and CDR2 sequences are MNHEY and SVGAGI. DNA for the CDR3: TGTGCCAGCAGTTCCTCGTGGACTAGCGGATACAATGAGCAGTTCTTC. Translated, it gives CASSSSWTSGYNEQFF.

The chain is built from TRBV2 and TRBJ2-1; 8 bases line up with TRBD2. Trimming at V came to 5 bases and at J to 6 bases, leaving 9 bases not matched to a gene. This CDR3 region has 15 residues. Per the germline V gene, CDR1 is SNHLY and CDR2 is FYNNEI. CDR3 coding DNA: TGTGCCAGCAGTTTTAGCGGGGCCCCCCTCAATGAGCAGTTCTTC. Residues: CASSFSGAPLNEQFF.

The chain combines TRBV7-8 with TRBJ2-7, with 11 bases lining up with TRBD2. The J segment lost 2 bases and the V segment lost 1 base, leaving 10 bases of the junction unmatched. Germline values: CDR1 SGHVS, CDR2 FQNEAQ. The CDR3 totals 18 residues. The CDR3 DNA reads TGTGCCAGCAGCTTAGGCGTAGCGGGGGGGGCGCAGGCCTACGAGCAGTACTTC. Protein product: CASSLGVAGGAQAYEQYF.

The chain carries TRBV21-1 and TRBJ2-1; the table's TRBD2 call for D was not verified on the DNA. TRBV21-1 is assigned pseudogene status. The CDR3 runs to 16 residues. The CDR3 protein is CASSPAGGHSYNEQFF. CDR3 sequence (DNA): TGTGCCAGCAGCCCAGCGGGGGGCCACTCCTACAATGAGCAGTTCTTC.

This chain uses TRBV23-1 with TRBJ2-2; unclear D gene. TRBV23-1 belongs to the ORF category, with a function that is uncertain. CDR3 size: 15 residues. Trimming removed 1 base at V and 3 bases at J, with 9 bases between. CDR3 in amino acids: CASSQWRRHTGELFF. The DNA for the CDR3 is TGCGCCAGCAGTCAATGGCGGAGACACACCGGGGAGCTGTTTTTT.

The chain links TRBV19 to TRBJ2-1; possibly TRBD1 for D (6 bases). CDR1 is LNHDA, CDR2 SQIVND, per germline (reference sequence). Trimming stripped 11 bases from V and 2 bases from J, with 16 bases between. The CDR3 is 14 residues long. CDR3 in DNA: TGTGCCCTGGGGGCCCGACCCGCCTACAATGAGCAGTTCTTC. This sequence encodes CALGARPAYNEQFF.

The chain employs TRBV9 and TRBJ2-5; 7 bases map to TRBD1. CDR1 SGDLS and CDR2 YYNGEE come from the germline V gene. This CDR3 has 13 amino acids. V dropped 3 bases and J dropped 5; count of bases not matched to a gene: 4. The CDR3 spells CASSDGTDETQYF. The CDR3 DNA reads as TGTGCCAGCAGCGACGGGACAGATGAGACCCAGTACTTC.

This chain joins TRBV6-5 and TRBJ1-2; the match to TRBD1 covers 8 bases. V shed 7 bases, J shed 7 bases, and the junction held 11 bases outside the gene matches. Germline CDR1 MNHEY, CDR2 SVGAGI. This CDR3 has 14 amino acids. The CDR3 DNA sequence: TGTGCCAGCACCGAGTCCGGGACAGGTCCTGGCTACACCTTC. It translates to CASTESGTGPGYTF.

The rearrangement joins TRBV10-3 to TRBJ2-4, with D hard to call. Germline V gene sequence: CDR1 ENHRY, CDR2 SYGVKD. The CDR3 consists of 15 residues. Trimming cost V 0 bases and J 0 bases, with 6 bases left between them. The CDR3 DNA reads TGTGCCATCAGTGAGTCTTCCCTAGCCAAAAACATTCAGTACTTC. It is translated as CAISESSLAKNIQYF.